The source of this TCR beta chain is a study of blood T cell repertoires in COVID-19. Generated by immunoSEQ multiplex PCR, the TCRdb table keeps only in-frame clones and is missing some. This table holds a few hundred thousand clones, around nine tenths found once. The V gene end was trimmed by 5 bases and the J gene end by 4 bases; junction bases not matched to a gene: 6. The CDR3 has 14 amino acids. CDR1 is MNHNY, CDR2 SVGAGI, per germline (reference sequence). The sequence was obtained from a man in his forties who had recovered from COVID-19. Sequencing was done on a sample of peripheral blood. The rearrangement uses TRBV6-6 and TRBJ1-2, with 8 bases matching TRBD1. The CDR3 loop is CASSPNRGIYGYTF. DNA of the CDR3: TGTGCCAGCAGTCCCAACAGGGGGATCTATGGCTACACCTTC.